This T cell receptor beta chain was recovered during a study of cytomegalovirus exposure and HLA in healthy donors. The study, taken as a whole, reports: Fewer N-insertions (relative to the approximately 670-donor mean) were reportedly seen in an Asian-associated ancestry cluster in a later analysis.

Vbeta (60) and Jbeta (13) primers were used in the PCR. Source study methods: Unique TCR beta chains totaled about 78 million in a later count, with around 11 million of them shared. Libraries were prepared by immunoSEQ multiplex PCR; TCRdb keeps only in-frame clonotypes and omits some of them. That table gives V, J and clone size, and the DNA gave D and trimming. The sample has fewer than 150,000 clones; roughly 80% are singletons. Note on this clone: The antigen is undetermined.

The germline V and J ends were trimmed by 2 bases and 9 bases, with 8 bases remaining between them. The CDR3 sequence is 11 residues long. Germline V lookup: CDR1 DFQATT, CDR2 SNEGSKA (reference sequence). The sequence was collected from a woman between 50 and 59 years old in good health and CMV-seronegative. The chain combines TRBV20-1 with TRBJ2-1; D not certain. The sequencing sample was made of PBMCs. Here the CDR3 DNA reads TGCAGTGCTAGACCGGTTACTGAGCAGTTCTTC. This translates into CSARPVTEQFF.